A single sample is the source of the 16 T cell receptor beta chains below, sequenced in a study of beta chain features in type 1 diabetes. cDNA synthesis used the whole RNA isolate, giving expressed TCRB sequences. Libraries were prepared by immunoSEQ multiplex PCR; TCRdb keeps only in-frame clonotypes and omits some of them. The table lists fewer than 250,000 clones, 13% to 15% of them singletons. The specimen sequenced was naive CD4+ T cells from blood. These TCRs come from a middle-aged woman in good health.

This clone was counted once. Other DNA variants within this sample encode the same CDR3. The chain carries TRBV18 and TRBJ2-5; the D is unclear. Trimming left V 3 bases short and J 3 bases short, with 5 bases between. There are 12 residues in the CDR3. The germline CDR1 and CDR2 sequences are KGHSH and LQKENI. For the CDR3, the DNA is TGTGCCAGCTCACCGATAGAAGAGACCCAGTACTTC. It translates to CASSPIEETQYF.

The chain employs TRBV7-9 and TRBJ1-1; 10 positions match TRBD1. Germline V gene sequence: CDR1 SEHNR, CDR2 FQNEAQ (reference sequence). The junction had 2 bases not matched to a gene; V was cut back by 1 base and J by 6 bases. The CDR3 length is 14 residues. CDR3 in DNA: TGTGCCAGCAGCTTAGAGGGACAGGGGTCTGAAGCTTTCTTT. It is translated as CASSLEGQGSEAFF. Full variable domain (outside the CDR3, taken from reference TRBV7-9 and TRBJ1-1): DTGVSQNPRHKITKRGQNVTFRCDPISEHNRLYWYRQTLGQGPEFLTYFQNEAQLEKSRLLSDRFSAERPKGSFSTLEIQRTEQGDSAMYLCASSLEGQGSEAFFGQGTRLTVV.

This sequence joins TRBV5-1 and TRBJ2-7; 13 nucleotides line up with TRBD2. CDR1 and CDR2 (germline): SGHRS, YFSETQ. The V gene end was trimmed by 0 bases and the J gene end by 6 bases; junction bases not matched to a gene: 6. The CDR3 runs 16 residues. CDR3 in amino acids: CASSLGLAGGRSEQYF. CDR3 nucleotides: TGCGCCAGCAGCTTGGGACTAGCGGGGGGCCGTAGCGAGCAGTACTTC.

The CDR3 region is CASSPPGGEQFF. The DNA for the CDR3 is TGCGCCAGCAGCCCTCCGGGGGGTGAGCAGTTCTTC. The chain employs TRBV4-3 and TRBJ2-1; TRBD2 matches 7 bases. The germline V gene encodes CDR1 LGHNA and CDR2 YSLEER. CDR3 length: 12 amino acids. With V trimmed by 4 bases and J by 9 bases, 3 bases remained unmatched.

The V and J genes are TRBV14 and TRBJ1-4; 8 nucleotides line up with TRBD1. CDR1 is SGHDN and CDR2 is FVKESK in the germline V gene. The CDR3 contains 14 residues. After removal of 4 bases from V and 13 bases from J, the junction contained 11 bases not matched to a gene. CDR3 amino acids: CASSPWDRSGGLFF. CDR3 nucleotide sequence: TGTGCCAGCAGCCCTTGGGACAGGTCGGGGGGACTGTTTTTT. The full variable domain, with the rest looked up from reference TRBV14 and TRBJ1-4, is EAGVTQFPSHSVIEKGQTVTLRCDPISGHDNLYWYRRVMGKEIKFLLHFVKESKQDESGMPNNRFLAERTGGTYSTLKVQPAELEDSGVYFCASSPWDRSGGLFFGSGTQLSVL.

This clone has more than one count but fewer than ten. This chain uses TRBV11-2 with TRBJ2-7, with TRBD2 as a possible D gene (6 bases). From germline, CDR1 is SGHAT and CDR2 FQNNGV. With 1 base removed from V and 0 bases from J, the gap between germline ends came to 19 bases. This CDR3 contains 18 residues. CDR3 nucleotide sequence: TGTGCCAGCAGCTTAGTGGGGCGCCCCAGGACTAACTCCTACGAGCAGTACTTC. This translates into CASSLVGRPRTNSYEQYF.

This clone has more than one count but fewer than ten. This chain connects TRBV14 to TRBJ2-7; 14 bases are shared with TRBD2. The CDR3 is 17 residues long. Germline values: CDR1 SGHDN, CDR2 FVKESK. The trim removed 2 bases at V and 3 bases at J, leaving 6 bases unmatched. The CDR3 DNA reads as TGTGCCAGCAGCCAACGCAGGACTAGCGGGGGGAACTACGAGCAGTACTTC. Encoded protein: CASSQRRTSGGNYEQYF.

This clone was detected a few times. Sequence at one end of the junction differs from germline and may be a read error. The chain recombines TRBV7-7 with TRBJ2-7, with 8 nucleotides matching TRBD1. Germline V gene data show CDR1 as SSHAT and CDR2 as FNYEAQ (reference sequence). The CDR3 is 16 amino acids. The CDR3 sequence: CASSPWVGRGPYEQYF. The CDR3 DNA reads TGTGCTAGCAGCCCTTGGGTAGGCAGGGGGCCGTACGAGCAGTACTTC.

This clone was seen only a few times. The genes are TRBV20-1 and TRBJ2-1; D gene ambiguous. Trimming shortened V by 3 bases and J by 9 bases, and 9 bases separated the two germline ends. The CDR3 loop spans 11 amino acids. Germline V gene data show CDR1 as DFQATT and CDR2 as SNEGSKA (reference sequence). The CDR3 sequence is CSASRSGEQFF. CDR3 DNA: TGCAGTGCTAGCCGCTCGGGTGAGCAGTTCTTC.

This chain joins TRBV18 and TRBJ2-7; 7 nucleotides agree with TRBD1. The germline CDR1 and CDR2 sequences are KGHSH and LQKENI. The CDR3 loop spans 12 amino acids. Losses at the gene ends were 4 bases for V and 5 bases for J; bases not matched to a gene: 2. CDR3 in amino acids: CASSQGANEQYF. The CDR3 DNA reads as TGTGCCAGCTCACAGGGGGCGAACGAGCAGTACTTC.

This clone was observed a few times. The gene calls are TRBV9 and TRBJ1-4, with 7 bases that match TRBD1. The CDR3 extends over 13 amino acids. The trim removed 4 bases at V and 7 bases at J, leaving 4 bases unmatched. The germline gives CDR1 SGDLS, CDR2 YYNGEE. Here the CDR3 reads CASSPRQGEKLFF. CDR3 coding DNA: TGTGCCAGCAGCCCCCGACAGGGTGAAAAACTGTTTTTT.

This clone has more than one count but fewer than ten. The V call is TRBV5-1, the J call TRBJ1-5; 7 bases are a match to TRBD1. V dropped 4 bases and J dropped 7; count of bases not matched to a gene: 8. This CDR3 contains 14 residues. Germline V gives CDR1 SGHRS, CDR2 YFSETQ. The CDR3 spells CASSEGAGGQPQHF. DNA of the CDR3: TGCGCCAGCAGCGAGGGGGCGGGTGGGCAGCCCCAGCATTTT.

This clone was detected only a few times. For the CDR3, the DNA is TGCGCCAGCAGCTTGAGGCGGGGCGAGGGTTACTTC. Its protein is CASSLRRGEGYF. The chain employs TRBV5-1 and TRBJ2-5; tentatively, D is TRBD2 (6 bases). V was trimmed by 1 base and J by 14 bases, leaving 15 bases between them. Per germline, CDR1 SGHRS and CDR2 YFSETQ. The CDR3 extends over 12 amino acids. Complete variable domain (other parts from reference TRBV5-1 and TRBJ2-5): KAGVTQTPRYLIKTRGQQVTLSCSPISGHRSVSWYQQTPGQGLQFLFEYFSETQRNKGNFPGRFSGRQFSNSRSEMNVSTLELGDSALYLCASSLRRGEGYFGPGTRLLVL.

This clone was seen more than once but under ten times. The chain uses TRBV29-1 and TRBJ2-3, with a possible D match to TRBD2 (6 bases). Trimming left V 8 bases short and J 0 bases short, with 18 bases between. Germline V CDR1 and CDR2: SQVTM, ANQGSEA. The CDR3 consists of 15 residues. The CDR3 DNA follows: TGCAGCTACCCTGCTCGGGGGACCAGCACAGATACGCAGTATTTT. Residues: CSYPARGTSTDTQYF.

This clone was seen a handful of times. This sequence joins TRBV27 and TRBJ1-1; D gene uncertain. V lost 1 base and J 1 base, leaving 4 bases between the germline ends. Germline V gives CDR1 MNHEY, CDR2 SMNVEV (reference sequence). This CDR3 has 13 residues. The CDR3 nucleotides are TGTGCCAGCAGTTTATGGGCGAACACTGAAGCTTTCTTT. This sequence encodes CASSLWANTEAFF.

The V call is TRBV10-3, the J call TRBJ2-1, with a tentative D call TRBD2 (5 bases). CDR3 length equals 11 residues. The V and J ends lost 6 bases and 10 bases respectively, with 10 bases between them. Germline-derived CDR1 and CDR2 are ENHRY and SYGVKD. CDR3 region: CAISVGGEQFF. CDR3 sequence (DNA): TGTGCCATCAGCGTCGGAGGAGAGCAGTTCTTC.